This TCR beta chain emerged from a study of tumor and adjacent non-tumor tissue in lung cancer. Study outcomes and limitations: Tumor tissue had significantly higher TCR diversity than normal lung. Top 100 clones took a larger repertoire share in normal lung.

RNA was extracted from bulk tissue without any cell sorting. This clonotype has only a few counts. Antigen unknown. Possible read error: a much larger clone is one base away. Three rounds of nested PCR, following a modified ARM-PCR protocol, produced the TCRbeta library. From the multiplex PCR reads, TCRdb called clonotypes with MiXCR, one entry per CDR3 protein. Among roughly 75,000 distinct CDR3 sequences listed, roughly 73% were seen once. This TCR was recovered from a woman aged 50 to 65 with non-small cell lung cancer. Sequenced sample: lung tumor tissue.

In DNA, the CDR3 is TGCGCCAGCAGCTTGGCTAGCGGGTTAAACAATGAGCAGTCCTTC. Amino acid sequence: CASSLASGLNNEQSF. This chain joins TRBV5-1 and TRBJ2-1; 8 nucleotides agree with TRBD2. Germline V gene data show CDR1 as SGHRS and CDR2 as YFSETQ. The CDR3 has 15 amino acids.